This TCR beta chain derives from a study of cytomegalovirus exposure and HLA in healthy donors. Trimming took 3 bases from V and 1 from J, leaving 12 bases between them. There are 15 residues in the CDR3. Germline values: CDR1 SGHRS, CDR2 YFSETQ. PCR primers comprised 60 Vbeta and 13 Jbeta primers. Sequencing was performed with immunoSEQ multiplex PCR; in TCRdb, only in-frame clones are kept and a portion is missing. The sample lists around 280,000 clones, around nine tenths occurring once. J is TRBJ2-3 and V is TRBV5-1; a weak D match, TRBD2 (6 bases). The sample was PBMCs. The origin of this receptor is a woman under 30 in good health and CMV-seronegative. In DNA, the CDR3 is TGCGCCAGCAGCTCTCAGGGAGGAGGCACAGATACGCAGTATTTT. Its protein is CASSSQGGGTDTQYF.